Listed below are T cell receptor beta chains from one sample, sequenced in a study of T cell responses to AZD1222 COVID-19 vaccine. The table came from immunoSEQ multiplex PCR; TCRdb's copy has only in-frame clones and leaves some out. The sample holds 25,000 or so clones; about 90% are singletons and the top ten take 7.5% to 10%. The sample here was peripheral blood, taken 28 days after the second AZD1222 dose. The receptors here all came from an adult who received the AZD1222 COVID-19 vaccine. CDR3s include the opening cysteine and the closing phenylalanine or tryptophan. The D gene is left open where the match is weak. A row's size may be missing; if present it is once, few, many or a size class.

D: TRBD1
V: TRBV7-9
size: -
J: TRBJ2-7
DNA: TGTGCCAGCAGCGACAGGGGACCCTACGAGCAGTACTTC
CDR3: CASSDRGPYEQYF

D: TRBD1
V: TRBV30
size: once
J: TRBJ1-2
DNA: TGTGCCTGGAGTGCACAGGGGTCCGGGGGCTACACCTTC
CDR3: CAWSAQGSGGYTF

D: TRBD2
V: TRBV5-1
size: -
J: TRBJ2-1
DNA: TGCGCCAGCAGCTCGGGCCCCGGCGGGAGCAATGAGCAGTTCTTC
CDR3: CASSSGPGGSNEQFF

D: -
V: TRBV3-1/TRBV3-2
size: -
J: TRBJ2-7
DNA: TGTGCCAGCAGCCAAGATCTGGGGAGGTTCTACGAGCAGTACTTC
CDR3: CASSQDLGRFYEQYF

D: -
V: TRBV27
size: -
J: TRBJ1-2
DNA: TGTGCCAGCAGATTCTTAGACAGTAACTATGGCTACACCTTC
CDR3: CASRFLDSNYGYTF

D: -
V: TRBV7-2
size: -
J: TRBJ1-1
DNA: TGTGCCAGCAGCTCAGGGATGAACACTGAAGCTTTCTTT
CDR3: CASSSGMNTEAFF

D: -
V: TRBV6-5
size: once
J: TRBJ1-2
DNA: TGTGCCAGCAGGACAGGTCGCGGAACTAACTATGGCTACACCTTC
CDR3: CASRTGRGTNYGYTF

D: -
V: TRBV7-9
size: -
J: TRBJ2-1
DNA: TGTGCCAGCAGCCCGAGGTCCCTTGGGACCGTGAATGAGCAGTTCTTC
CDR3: CASSPRSLGTVNEQFF

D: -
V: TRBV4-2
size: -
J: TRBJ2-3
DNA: TGTGCCAGCAGCCAAGATCGCAGCGGAGGTGCAGATACGCAGTATTTT
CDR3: CASSQDRSGGADTQYF

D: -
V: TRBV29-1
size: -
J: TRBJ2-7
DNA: TGCAGCGTTGAAGATTTCCCGACATCTTACGAGCAGTACTTC
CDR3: CSVEDFPTSYEQYF

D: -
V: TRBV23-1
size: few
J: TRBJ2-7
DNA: TGCGCCATCACCCACAAGCAGTACTTC
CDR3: CAITHKQYF

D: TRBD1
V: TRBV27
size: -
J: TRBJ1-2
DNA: TGTGCCAGCAGTTGGGGACAGAGCTATGGCTACACCTTC
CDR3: CASSWGQSYGYTF

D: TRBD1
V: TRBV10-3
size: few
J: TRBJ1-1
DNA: TGTGCCATCAGTGAGCGGACAGGCAACACTGAAGCTTTCTTT
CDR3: CAISERTGNTEAFF